Following are 8 T cell receptor beta chains from one sample sequenced in a study of T-cell memory formation after mild COVID-19. Each CDR3 protein gets one entry after TCRdb re-called the 5' RACE reads with MiXCR. The data hold some 210,000 distinct CDR3 sequences, with 8% to 11% observed a single time. Material: PBMCs or a T cell subset sorted from them (not recorded which). These receptors were collected from a man younger than 35 who had mild COVID-19 (a few samples of this study predate the infection). Cell type and time point are not known.

The CDR3 loop reads CASSQAWGQRAFF. The CDR3 DNA follows: TGTGCCAGCAGCCAGGCTTGGGGACAAAGGGCTTTCTTT. The chain couples TRBV14 to TRBJ1-1; a possible D gene is TRBD1 (6 bases). The germline V and J ends were trimmed by 3 bases and 11 bases, with 16 bases remaining between them. CDR1 is SGHDN, CDR2 FVKESK, per germline. The CDR3 extends over 13 amino acids.

This clonotype was counted many times. The chain carries TRBV7-2 and TRBJ1-2, with TRBD1 identical over 8 bases. V was clipped by 5 bases and J by 4 bases; unmatched bases: 3. Germline CDR1 and CDR2: SGHTA and FQGNSA. The CDR3 has 13 amino acids. The CDR3 DNA is TGTGCCAGCAGCCTTGGACAGGGCTATGGCTACACCTTC. It is translated as CASSLGQGYGYTF.

This clonotype was detected many times. The chain employs TRBV5-1 and TRBJ1-2, with TRBD1 matching over 7 bases. Germline CDR1 reads SGHRS; CDR2 reads YFSETQ. J lost 2 bases, V lost 4 bases, and 5 bases had no gene match. This CDR3 is 14 amino acids long. DNA for the CDR3: TGCGCCAGCAGCCTGCCGGACAGGAACTATGGCTACACCTTC. This encodes CASSLPDRNYGYTF.

This clonotype has a handful of counts. This chain connects TRBV15 to TRBJ2-5, with no clear D. The CDR3 loop spans 13 amino acids. V was trimmed by 0 bases and J by 5 bases, leaving 7 bases between them. Germline V gives CDR1 LNHNV, CDR2 YYDKDF (reference sequence). This CDR3 reads CATSRESPETQYF. The CDR3 coding sequence is TGTGCCACCAGCAGAGAGTCGCCCGAGACCCAGTACTTC.

The V gene is TRBV4-2, the J gene TRBJ2-1, with 9 bases matching TRBD2. With 0 bases clipped from V and 0 bases from J, the junction kept 9 bases outside the gene matches. This CDR3 has 19 amino acids. Germline loops: CDR1 LGHNA, CDR2 YNFKEQ. The CDR3 DNA sequence: TGTGCCAGCAGCCAAGATCAGAGCGGGGGGCTGATCTCCTACAATGAGCAGTTCTTC. Translated, it gives CASSQDQSGGLISYNEQFF.

V and J are TRBV7-2 and TRBJ1-6, with 7 bases lining up with TRBD1. Looked up from germline, CDR1 is SGHTA and CDR2 is FQGNSA. The V segment lost 8 bases and the J segment 10 bases; nucleotides outside the gene matches: 11. CDR3 length equals 14 residues. Here the CDR3 DNA reads TGTGCCAGCGGGAGACAGGGACCGAGCTCACCCCTCCACTTT. Protein product: CASGRQGPSSPLHF.

Only a few counts were recorded for this clonotype. This chain joins TRBV5-1 and TRBJ2-3; D not resolved. Germline values: CDR1 SGHRS, CDR2 YFSETQ. Trimming pared 4 bases from V and 0 bases from J, leaving 6 bases between. The CDR3 extends over 13 amino acids. CDR3 amino acids: CASSTSSTDTQYF. As DNA, the CDR3 is TGCGCCAGCAGCACCTCTAGCACAGATACGCAGTATTTT.

The chain links TRBV6-6 to TRBJ1-1; D is unresolved. Germline CDR1 reads MNHNY; CDR2 reads SVGAGI (reference sequence). The CDR3 length is 14 residues. Trimming removed 6 bases at V and 4 bases at J, with 15 bases between. CDR3 sequence: CASSRKPYSTEAFF. The CDR3 nucleotides read TGTGCCAGCAGCCGAAAGCCCTACAGCACTGAAGCTTTCTTT.